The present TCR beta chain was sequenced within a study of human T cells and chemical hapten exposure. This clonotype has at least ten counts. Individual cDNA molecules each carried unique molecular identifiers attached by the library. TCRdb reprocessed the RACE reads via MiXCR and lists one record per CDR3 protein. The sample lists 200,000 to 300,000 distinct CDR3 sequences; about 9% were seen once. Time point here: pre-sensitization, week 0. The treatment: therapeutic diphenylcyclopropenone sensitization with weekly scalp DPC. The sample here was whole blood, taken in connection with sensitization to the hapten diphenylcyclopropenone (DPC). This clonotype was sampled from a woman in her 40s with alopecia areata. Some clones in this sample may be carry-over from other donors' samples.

CDR3 bases: TGTGCCAGCCCCACCGAGGGAGCAGTACGGAGCTCCTACGAGCAGTACTTC. It encodes CASPTEGAVRSSYEQYF. The rearrangement links TRBV2 to TRBJ2-7; weak D call: TRBD2 (5 bases). Looked up from germline, CDR1 is SNHLY and CDR2 is FYNNEI. This CDR3 region has 17 residues. V dropped 8 bases and J dropped 0 bases, with 23 bases sitting between them.